Sequencing of this T cell receptor (beta chain) was carried out in a study of OX40 agonist ivuxolimab in advanced cancers. Any history of autoimmune disease or systemic immunosuppression disqualified patients. Sampled blood was obtained at baseline, cycle 4 day 1, and cycle 7 day 1. Sequencing was performed with immunoSEQ multiplex PCR; in TCRdb, only in-frame clones are kept and a portion is missing. This sample carries about 84,000 clones, approximately 88% of them seen once, and the ten largest clones take roughly 2.5%. Study outcomes and limitations: Which antigen the expanded peripheral T cells recognized is unknown. At doses 0.1 to 3.0 mg/kg, CD4+ and CD8+ clones expanded.

With respect to this clone: Its matching antigen is unknown.

The V gene lost 6 bases and the J gene lost 5 bases, with 14 bases spanning the gap. This CDR3 contains 14 residues. Germline loops: CDR1 LGHNT, CDR2 FRNRAP. This clonotype was obtained from an adult with an advanced solid tumor such as melanoma, head and neck, liver or kidney cancer. The rearrangement joins TRBV12-5 to TRBJ1-5; D gene unclear. The starting material was CD4+ or CD8+ T cells sorted from blood, obtained in a trial of the OX40 agonist ivuxolimab. Here the CDR3 DNA reads TGTGCTAGTGGGCCGGGTTCAGCGTATCAGCCCCAGCATTTT. Its protein product is CASGPGSAYQPQHF.